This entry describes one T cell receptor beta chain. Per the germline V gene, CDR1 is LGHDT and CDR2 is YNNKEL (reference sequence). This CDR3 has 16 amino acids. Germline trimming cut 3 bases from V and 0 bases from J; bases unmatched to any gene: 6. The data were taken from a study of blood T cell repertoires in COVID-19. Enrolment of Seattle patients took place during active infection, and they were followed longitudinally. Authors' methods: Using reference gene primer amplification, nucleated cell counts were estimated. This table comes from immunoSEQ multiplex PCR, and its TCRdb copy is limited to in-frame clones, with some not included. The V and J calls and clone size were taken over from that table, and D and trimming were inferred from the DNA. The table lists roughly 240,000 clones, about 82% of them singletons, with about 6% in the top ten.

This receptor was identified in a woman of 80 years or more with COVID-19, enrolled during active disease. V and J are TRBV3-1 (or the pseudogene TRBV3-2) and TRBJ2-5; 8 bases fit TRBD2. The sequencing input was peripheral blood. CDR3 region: CASSHIAGSYQETQYF. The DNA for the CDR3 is TGTGCCAGCAGCCATATAGCGGGGTCGTACCAAGAGACCCAGTACTTC.